The clone carrying this T cell receptor gamma chain occurred once. Antigen unknown. This may arise from a read error, as a much more abundant clone is one base away. The record originates from a study of human gamma delta and Vdelta1 T cells. The study's findings and limits: Delta One T cells were reportedly polyclonal and broadly cytotoxic against acute myeloid leukemia.

TCRdb called clones anew from the PCR reads with CATT. The sample yields about 8,700 gamma-chain clones, around 50% seen once. This CDR3 comprises 12 residues. Germline lookup yields CDR1 VTNTFY and CDR2 YDVSTARD (reference sequence). The V gene end was trimmed by 6 bases and the J gene end by 0 bases; junction bases not matched to a gene: 2. The V gene is TRGV3, the J gene TRGJ1 or TRGJ2. Sequencing input: Vdelta1 gamma-delta T cells from blood grown in culture (DOT cells). The TCR sequence derives from a human donor in good health. The CDR3 nucleotides read TGTGCCACCTGGCAGAATTATTATAAGAAACTCTTT. Protein: CATWQNYYKKLF.